The T cell receptor beta chain under discussion was sequenced for a study of cytomegalovirus exposure and HLA in healthy donors. PCR employed 60 Vbeta and 13 Jbeta primers. Sequenced by immunoSEQ multiplex PCR; TCRdb stores in-frame clones only, minus some. The sample records about 130,000 clones, roughly 80% being singletons. Germline CDR1 and CDR2: SNHLY and FYNNEI. There are 11 residues in the CDR3. V gave up 8 bases and J gave up 9 bases, with 11 bases separating them. Sequencing was performed on PBMCs. The genes are TRBV2 and TRBJ2-1, with a tentative D call TRBD1 (6 bases). The receptor was derived from a young man in good health and CMV-seropositive. CDR3 coding DNA: TGTGCCAGCCAGGGGTTCGGTGAGCAGTTCTTC. This sequence encodes CASQGFGEQFF.